Following are 11 T cell receptor beta chains from one sample sequenced in a study of T cell responses to AZD1222 COVID-19 vaccine. The assay was immunoSEQ multiplex PCR, and TCRdb's table has in-frame clones only and misses some. Of 140,000 to 150,000 clones listed, around nine tenths are singletons. Source: peripheral blood, taken on day 0 of AZD1222 vaccination. All receptors come from an adult in good health.

DNA for the CDR3: TGTGCCAGCAGGTTCTCAGAGCCTCTTAACTATGGCTACACCTTC. It is translated as CASRFSEPLNYGYTF. The chain employs TRBV4-2 and TRBJ1-2; no firm D call. This CDR3 is 15 amino acids long. Germline V gene lookup returns CDR1 LGHNA and CDR2 YNFKEQ. V lost 6 bases to trimming and J lost 1 base, with 15 bases between them.

The chain uses TRBV27 and TRBJ1-1; D is unresolved. This CDR3 comprises 14 residues. Germline loops: CDR1 MNHEY, CDR2 SMNVEV (reference sequence). Trimming removed 2 bases at V and 3 bases at J, with 10 bases between. The CDR3 reads CASSLQFWDTEAFF. Here the CDR3 DNA reads TGTGCCAGCAGTTTACAGTTTTGGGACACTGAAGCTTTCTTT.

Only one count was recorded for this clone. This chain uses TRBV4-1 with TRBJ2-1; 9 positions match TRBD2. The germline V gene has CDR1 MGHRA and CDR2 YSYEKL. V was pared by 0 bases and J by 10 bases, with 16 bases of the junction left unmatched. The CDR3 is 18 residues long. In DNA, the CDR3 is TGCGCCAGCAGCCAAGATGAGTCCCCCGGGACTAGCATGGGAGAGCAGTTCTTC. As protein: CASSQDESPGTSMGEQFF.

This clone was seen a handful of times. The gene calls are TRBV7-3 and TRBJ1-2, with a weak D call TRBD1 (5 bases). Germline CDR1 and CDR2: SGHTA and FQGTGA. V was shortened by 0 bases and J by 5 bases, with 13 bases between the two germline ends. This CDR3 has 15 amino acids. In nucleotides, the CDR3 is TGTGCCAGCAGCTTAACGCCTGGACAAGTATATGGCTACACCTTC. Translating gives CASSLTPGQVYGYTF.

This clone came up once. This chain connects TRBV13 to TRBJ2-3; no clear D. The germline V gene has CDR1 PRHDT and CDR2 FYEKMQ (reference sequence). The CDR3 contains 11 residues. Trimming removed 3 bases at V and 5 bases at J, with 3 bases between. As DNA, the CDR3 is TGTGCCAGCAGCTTCGGAGATACGCAGTATTTT. Protein sequence: CASSFGDTQYF. Full variable domain (remainder filled in from reference TRBV13 and TRBJ2-3): AAGVIQSPRHLIKEKRETATLKCYPIPRHDTVYWYQQGPGQDPQFLISFYEKMQSDKGSIPDRFSAQQFSDYHSELNMSSLELGDSALYFCASSFGDTQYFGPGTRLTVL.

The chain couples TRBV7-6 to TRBJ2-2; D could derive from TRBD1 or TRBD2 (5 bases each). Between the trimmed V and J ends, which lost 3 bases and 2 bases, there was a span of 10 bases. There are 15 residues in the CDR3. Germline V gives CDR1 SGHVS, CDR2 FNYEAQ. The CDR3 sequence is CASSFYGTNTGELFF. Written as DNA, the CDR3 is TGTGCCAGCAGCTTTTACGGGACCAACACCGGGGAGCTGTTTTTT.

V gene TRBV6-5 combines with J gene TRBJ1-5, with a possible D match to TRBD1 (6 bases). The CDR3 is 13 residues long. The germline V gene has CDR1 MNHEY and CDR2 SVGAGI. Trimming removed 5 bases at V and 3 bases at J, with 8 bases between. CDR3 nucleotide sequence: TGTGCCAGCAGTCGACAGGCCAATCAGCCCCAGCATTTT. Translated: CASSRQANQPQHF.

The chain links TRBV7-9 to TRBJ1-3, with D perhaps TRBD1 (6 bases). Germline CDR1 and CDR2: SEHNR and FQNEAQ (reference sequence). CDR3 length: 16 residues. V lost 3 bases, J lost 0 bases, and 12 bases lay in between. The CDR3 region is CASSFLGTHSGNTIYF. The CDR3 region has the DNA TGTGCCAGCAGCTTCCTCGGGACACACTCTGGAAACACCATATATTTT.

The chain has TRBV6-4 and TRBJ2-7, with 15 positions matching TRBD2. J lost 9 bases, V lost 6 bases, and 15 bases had no gene match. CDR1 and CDR2 from the germline V gene are MRHNA and SNTAGT. This CDR3 has 17 residues. CDR3 coding DNA: TGTGCCAGCAGGCCTCGCGGACTAGCGGGAGGGCCGAGGGTGCAGTACTTC. As protein: CASRPRGLAGGPRVQYF.

The CDR3 here is CASSLRSNRDPNTEAFF. CDR3 bases: TGCGCCAGCAGCCTTAGAAGTAACAGGGACCCGAACACTGAAGCTTTCTTT. The V and J genes are TRBV5-1 and TRBJ1-1, with D perhaps matching TRBD1 (6 bases). The germline V gene encodes CDR1 SGHRS and CDR2 YFSETQ. The CDR3 is made up of 17 amino acids. V was shortened by 4 bases and J by 1 base, with 20 bases between the two germline ends.

The chain has TRBV6-5 and TRBJ1-4; D possibly corresponds to TRBD1 (5 bases). The germline V and J ends were trimmed by 0 bases and 7 bases, with 12 bases remaining between them. The CDR3 is made up of 15 amino acids. The germline V gene has CDR1 MNHEY and CDR2 SVGAGI. CDR3 bases: TGTGCCAGCAGTTACTCTGAAGGGACGGGTGAAAAACTGTTTTTT. The encoded protein is CASSYSEGTGEKLFF.